A single sample gave rise to the 30 T cell receptor beta chains below, sequenced in a study of PD-L1 blockade in urothelial cancer. Method: immunoSEQ multiplex PCR; TCRdb's copy keeps in-frame clones and lacks some. Here the sample spans approximately 90,000 clones, about 90% being singletons. Described time point: pretreatment peripheral blood. This specimen consisted of PBMCs, obtained around atezolizumab (anti-PD-L1) treatment. The receptors here all came from a man aged 60-69 years with urothelial cancer.

The CDR3 DNA reads TGTGCCAGCAGCTGGGGGAAGCGGGAGTGGGTGACCCAGTACTTC. It yields the protein CASSWGKREWVTQYF. The J gene is TRBJ2-5, the V gene TRBV5-7; TRBD2 aligns across 8 bases. TRBV5-7 is noted as an ORF with a role that remains uncertain. CDR3 size: 15 residues. Losses at the gene ends were 3 bases for V and 7 bases for J; bases not matched to a gene: 11.

This clone was counted only a few times. This chain uses TRBV4-1 with TRBJ2-1, with a tentative D call TRBD2 (5 bases). Germline V gives CDR1 MGHRA, CDR2 YSYEKL. The CDR3 extends over 17 amino acids. V was clipped by 0 bases and J by 0 bases, with 12 bases between them. CDR3 nucleotides: TGCGCCAGCAGCCAAGAGCCCCCAGCGGTCTCCTACAATGAGCAGTTCTTC. Translating it yields CASSQEPPAVSYNEQFF.

The chain links TRBV4-3 to TRBJ1-1; tentatively, D is TRBD1 (6 bases). The germline CDR1 and CDR2 sequences are LGHNA and YSLEER. This CDR3 region has 14 residues. V dropped 0 bases and J dropped 5 bases, with 10 bases sitting between them. CDR3 region: CASSQDRGETEAFF. The CDR3 nucleotides are TGCGCCAGCAGCCAAGACAGGGGAGAGACTGAAGCTTTCTTT.

This chain connects TRBV7-2 to TRBJ1-2; D ambiguous. Germline V gene data show CDR1 as SGHTA and CDR2 as FQGNSA. The CDR3 spans 13 residues. V lost 1 base to trimming and J lost 3 bases, with 6 bases between them. The CDR3 loop is CASSLGTYYGYTF. The CDR3 region has the DNA TGTGCCAGCAGCTTAGGGACTTACTATGGCTACACCTTC.

The chain links TRBV28 to TRBJ1-2; no clear D gene. This CDR3 is 14 amino acids long. V dropped 10 bases and J dropped 4 bases, with 19 bases sitting between them. Germline loops: CDR1 MDHEN, CDR2 SYDVKM. The CDR3 spells CATLGGVFGYGYTF. The CDR3 nucleotides are TGTGCCACATTAGGCGGGGTTTTTGGCTATGGCTACACCTTC.

The genes are TRBV18 and TRBJ1-5; TRBD1 agrees at 8 bases. V shed 3 bases, J shed 1 base, and the junction held 5 bases outside the gene matches. The germline V gene has CDR1 KGHSH and CDR2 LQKENI. The CDR3 has 16 residues. The CDR3 coding sequence is TGTGCCAGCTCACCCCAGGGGGCGCGGAGCAATCAGCCCCAGCATTTT. Amino acids: CASSPQGARSNQPQHF.

The gene calls are TRBV5-5 and TRBJ1-5, with D perhaps TRBD1 (5 bases). The germline V gene has CDR1 SGHKS and CDR2 YYEKEE (reference sequence). V was cut by 2 bases and J by 5 bases, with 11 bases left in between. This CDR3 is built from 14 residues. CDR3 coding DNA: TGTGCCAGCAGCTTAGGAGGGGCCGATCAGCCCCAGCATTTT. Translated, it gives CASSLGGADQPQHF.

The chain couples TRBV28 to TRBJ2-5, with 10 bases fitting TRBD1. With V trimmed by 4 bases and J by 5 bases, 16 bases remained unmatched. This CDR3 has 18 amino acids. Germline loops: CDR1 MDHEN, CDR2 SYDVKM. CDR3 residues: CASSSDRGLSFGRETQYF. The CDR3 DNA reads as TGTGCCAGCAGTTCCGACAGGGGGCTAAGTTTTGGTAGGGAGACCCAGTACTTC.

The chain couples TRBV9 to TRBJ2-1, with 7 bases lining up with TRBD2. With V trimmed by 0 bases and J by 0 bases, 6 bases remained unmatched. Germline V lookup: CDR1 SGDLS, CDR2 YYNGEE. This CDR3 region has 17 residues. The CDR3 coding sequence is TGTGCCAGCAGCGTAGTCTCCGCGGGAGTCTCCTACAATGAGCAGTTCTTC. Translating it yields CASSVVSAGVSYNEQFF.

The chain links TRBV30 to TRBJ1-2, with D perhaps matching TRBD1 (6 bases). The CDR3 spans 15 residues. Germline V gene lookup returns CDR1 GTSNPN and CDR2 SVGIG (reference sequence). V lost 3 bases to trimming and J lost 2 bases, with 16 bases between them. CDR3: CAWSLGGGGNYGYTF. The CDR3 DNA reads TGTGCCTGGAGCCTTGGGGGAGGGGGGAACTATGGCTACACCTTC.

The V and J genes are TRBV9 and TRBJ2-3; possibly TRBD2 for D (6 bases). Between the trimmed V and J ends, which lost 4 bases and 0 bases, there was a span of 12 bases. The CDR3 loop spans 15 amino acids. Germline V gene data show CDR1 as SGDLS and CDR2 as YYNGEE. The CDR3 nucleotides read TGTGCCAGCAGCTATAGTGGGAGGAGCACAGATACGCAGTATTTT. It codes for CASSYSGRSTDTQYF. The variable domain in full, with the rest retrieved from reference TRBV9 and TRBJ2-3, is DSGVTQTPKHLITATGQRVTLRCSPRSGDLSVYWYQQSLDQGLQFLIQYYNGEERAKGNILERFSAQQFPDLHSELNLSSLELGDSALYFCASSYSGRSTDTQYFGPGTRLTVL.

This chain uses TRBV30 with TRBJ2-6, with 8 positions matching TRBD1. This CDR3 comprises 15 residues. The germline gives CDR1 GTSNPN, CDR2 SVGIG (reference sequence). With 4 bases clipped from V and 2 bases from J, the junction kept 4 bases outside the gene matches. The CDR3 nucleotides are TGTGCCTGGACCCCGGACAGGGCTGGGGCCAACGTCCTGACTTTC. This translates into CAWTPDRAGANVLTF.

V usage is TRBV5-4 and J usage is TRBJ1-6, with TRBD1 matching 8 bases. Trimming took 3 bases from V and 3 from J; bases not matched to a gene: 5. The germline V gene has CDR1 SGHNT and CDR2 YYREEE (reference sequence). The length of the CDR3 is 16 residues. The CDR3 bases are TGTGCCAGCAGCTCTGACAGGGGTGGCTATAATTCACCCCTCCACTTT. It specifies CASSSDRGGYNSPLHF.

The J gene is TRBJ2-7, the V gene TRBV15; 8 nucleotides match TRBD2. Germline CDR1 reads LNHNV; CDR2 reads YYDKDF (reference sequence). This CDR3 spans 15 amino acids. With V trimmed by 1 base and J by 5 bases, 7 bases remained unmatched. CDR3 loop: CATSRASGSIHEQYF. CDR3 nucleotides: TGTGCCACCAGCAGAGCCAGCGGGAGTATCCACGAGCAGTACTTC.

This sequence joins TRBV27 and TRBJ1-3; D is undetermined. The germline V gene encodes CDR1 MNHEY and CDR2 SMNVEV (reference sequence). Trimming left V 3 bases short and J 4 bases short, with 7 bases between. The CDR3 consists of 13 residues. The CDR3 loop is CASSLERGNTIYF. Written as DNA, the CDR3 is TGTGCCAGCAGTTTGGAGAGGGGAAACACCATATATTTT.

This clone was seen once. V usage is TRBV28 and J usage is TRBJ2-7; tentative D call: TRBD2 (5 bases). Trimming took off 8 bases at V and 6 bases at J, with 11 bases between the two ends. The CDR3 contains 11 residues. Germline lookup yields CDR1 MDHEN and CDR2 SYDVKM. CDR3 sequence: CASGSLSEQYF. The CDR3, as DNA: TGTGCCAGCGGGAGTTTGAGCGAGCAGTACTTC.

This chain connects TRBV7-2 to TRBJ2-2; 9 bases agree with TRBD2. The junction had 3 bases not matched to a gene; V was cut back by 3 bases and J by 4 bases. Looked up from germline, CDR1 is SGHTA and CDR2 is FQGNSA. The CDR3 sequence is 15 residues long. As DNA, the CDR3 is TGTGCCAGCAGCTTGGTAGCGGGAGTCACCGGGGAGCTGTTTTTT. It specifies CASSLVAGVTGELFF.

The gene calls are TRBV6-5 and TRBJ2-5, with 8 bases that match TRBD2. The CDR3 runs to 16 residues. The J segment lost 4 bases and the V segment lost 6 bases, leaving 13 bases of the junction unmatched. From germline, CDR1 is MNHEY and CDR2 SVGAGI. The CDR3 sequence: CASSYGLAGFVETQYF. Here the CDR3 DNA reads TGTGCCAGCAGCTACGGACTAGCAGGGTTTGTAGAGACCCAGTACTTC.

V gene TRBV4-2 combines with J gene TRBJ2-7, with 15 bases lining up with TRBD2. Germline CDR1 LGHNA, CDR2 YNFKEQ. Trimming cost V 3 bases and J 3 bases; bases outside gene matches: 0. CDR3 length equals 15 residues. CDR3 residues: CASSQGLAGGYEQYF. Here the CDR3 DNA reads TGTGCCAGCAGCCAGGGACTAGCGGGGGGCTACGAGCAGTACTTC.

The chain employs TRBV9 and TRBJ2-6; D might be TRBD1 (6 bases). The length of the CDR3 is 15 residues. V lost 0 bases and J lost 2, with 6 bases in between. In germline, CDR1 is SGDLS, CDR2 YYNGEE. The CDR3 here is CASSVEGAGANVLTF. The CDR3, as DNA: TGTGCCAGCAGCGTAGAGGGGGCTGGGGCCAACGTCCTGACTTTC.

Written as DNA, the CDR3 is TGTGCCAGCAGCTCCAGGGGGCAAAACATTCAGTACTTC. Encoded protein: CASSSRGQNIQYF. The chain recombines TRBV7-2 with TRBJ2-4, with TRBD1 identical over 8 bases. V shed 4 bases, J shed 5 bases, and the junction held 1 base outside the gene matches. CDR1 is SGHTA and CDR2 is FQGNSA in the germline V gene. The CDR3 covers 13 residues.

The J gene is TRBJ1-3, the V gene TRBV10-3, with 7 bases aligning to TRBD1. V shed 3 bases and J 4 bases; nucleotides not matched to a gene: 6. This CDR3 is built from 15 residues. The germline CDR1 and CDR2 sequences are ENHRY and SYGVKD. The CDR3 nucleotides are TGTGCCATCAGTGATGATTGGGGACAGGGAAACACCATATATTTT. Translating it yields CAISDDWGQGNTIYF.

The chain carries TRBV6-5 and TRBJ1-1; D possibly corresponds to TRBD1 (5 bases). Per the germline V gene, CDR1 is MNHEY and CDR2 is SVGAGI. Trimming took off 6 bases at V and 0 bases at J, with 8 bases between the two ends. The CDR3 totals 13 residues. The chain's CDR3 is CASRSDMNTEAFF. The CDR3 coding sequence is TGTGCCAGCAGATCGGACATGAACACTGAAGCTTTCTTT.

The chain carries TRBV5-1 and TRBJ2-7; 10 bases are shared with TRBD1. V was clipped by 4 bases and J by 2 bases; unmatched bases: 6. The CDR3 runs to 15 residues. CDR1 is SGHRS and CDR2 is YFSETQ in the germline V gene. In DNA form, the CDR3 reads TGCGCCAGCAGCAAAAAGACAGGGGGCCCCTACGAGCAGTACTTC. It translates to CASSKKTGGPYEQYF.

This chain uses TRBV19 with TRBJ2-7; 8 nucleotides line up with TRBD1. The CDR3 is made up of 15 amino acids. CDR1 is LNHDA and CDR2 is SQIVND in the germline V gene (reference sequence). The V segment lost 4 bases and the J segment 3 bases; nucleotides outside the gene matches: 8. The CDR3 nucleotides are TGTGCCAGTAGTACCGGACAGGGCAAGGACTACGAGCAGTACTTC. As protein: CASSTGQGKDYEQYF.

This chain links TRBV10-3 with TRBJ2-5; TRBD1 might be the D (6 bases). CDR1 ENHRY and CDR2 SYGVKD come from the germline V gene. V was shortened by 5 bases and J by 5 bases, with 15 bases between the two germline ends. The CDR3 extends over 14 amino acids. The CDR3 DNA reads TGTGCCATCAGTTCTCAGCAGGGGACGGAGACCCAGTACTTC. Residues: CAISSQQGTETQYF.

The J gene is TRBJ2-1, the V gene TRBV11-2; the match to TRBD2 covers 7 bases. Germline CDR1 reads SGHAT; CDR2 reads FQNNGV. The V gene end was trimmed by 4 bases and the J gene end by 0 bases; junction bases not matched to a gene: 12. The CDR3 has 18 amino acids. The CDR3 region is CASSYLLGGFDSYNEQFF. CDR3 bases: TGTGCCAGCAGCTACCTTCTCGGGGGGTTTGACTCCTACAATGAGCAGTTCTTC.

This clone was picked up a small number of times. The rearrangement joins TRBV19 to TRBJ2-1, with 13 bases matching TRBD2. The germline CDR1 and CDR2 sequences are LNHDA and SQIVND (reference sequence). Trimming cost V 4 bases and J 7 bases; bases outside gene matches: 16. The CDR3 has 19 amino acids. The chain's CDR3 is CASSTASSGLAGRRNEQFF. The CDR3 DNA reads TGTGCCAGTAGTACCGCTTCATCGGGACTAGCGGGGCGACGAAATGAGCAGTTCTTC. Based on the CDR3 plus reference TRBV19 and TRBJ2-1, the full variable domain is DGGITQSPKYLFRKEGQNVTLSCEQNLNHDAMYWYRQDPGQGLRLIYYSQIVNDFQKGDIAEGYSVSREKKESFPLTVTSAQKNPTAFYLCASSTASSGLAGRRNEQFFGPGTRLTVL.

The rearrangement uses TRBV28 and TRBJ2-7, with 7 bases matching TRBD1. The junction had 10 bases not matched to a gene; V was cut back by 7 bases and J by 7 bases. Germline V gene data show CDR1 as MDHEN and CDR2 as SYDVKM. The CDR3 is 13 residues long. CDR3 nucleotide sequence: TGTGCCAGCATGACGGGACAGTCGCGGGAGCAGTACTTC. Translated: CASMTGQSREQYF.

V and J are TRBV11-2 and TRBJ2-2, with 7 bases aligning to TRBD1. The CDR3 covers 15 residues. CDR1 is SGHAT, CDR2 FQNNGV, per germline. J gave up 1 base and V 6 bases, and 5 bases lay outside the gene matches. CDR3 region: CASRQTGLNTGELFF. CDR3 coding DNA: TGTGCCAGCAGGCAGACAGGGTTGAACACCGGGGAGCTGTTTTTT.